This T cell receptor (beta chain) was sequenced for a study of blood T cells in healthy people across ages. At the level of the study: Per two T cells, template switching captured roughly one barcoded beta molecule. The study's findings and limits: PBMC samples, being unsorted, prevented any conclusive comparison of naive and antigen-experienced cells. Roughly linear age-related decline in beta diversity appeared, significant by age around 36. It was held that diversity estimates obtained from one million T cells represented underestimates.

The CDR3 loop spans 18 amino acids. With 1 base removed from V and 3 bases from J, the gap between germline ends came to 21 bases. Germline V gene data show CDR1 as MGHDK and CDR2 as SYGVNS. Points on this clonotype: The antigen remains unidentified.

The second PCR ran roughly 6 to 11 cycles with a sample-barcoded 5' primer and J-beta primers. Using its own MiXCR run on the 5' RACE reads, TCRdb lists one record per CDR3 protein. The top ten hold over 5.5% of the sample, which has about 1.4 million distinct CDR3 sequences, 59% seen once. This TCR was sampled from a man between 18 and 35 years old in good health. The chain uses TRBV25-1 and TRBJ1-1, with D unclear. Material: blood. The CDR3 DNA is TGTGCCAGCAGTGAATCTTTGGTGGCAGGAAAGTGGGACACTGAAGCTTTCTTT. Translating gives CASSESLVAGKWDTEAFF.